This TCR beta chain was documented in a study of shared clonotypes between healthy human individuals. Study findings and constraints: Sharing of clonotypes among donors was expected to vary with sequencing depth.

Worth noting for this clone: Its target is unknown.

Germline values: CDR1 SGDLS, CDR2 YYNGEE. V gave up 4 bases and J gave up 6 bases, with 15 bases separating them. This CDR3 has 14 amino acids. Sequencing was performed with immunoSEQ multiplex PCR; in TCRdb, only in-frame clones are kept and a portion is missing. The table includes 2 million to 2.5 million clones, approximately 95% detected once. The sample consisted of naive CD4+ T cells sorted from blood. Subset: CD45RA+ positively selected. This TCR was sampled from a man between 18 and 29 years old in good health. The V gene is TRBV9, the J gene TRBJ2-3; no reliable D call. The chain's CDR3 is CASSLTDGYDTQYF. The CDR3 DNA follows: TGTGCCAGCAGCCTGACGGACGGGTACGATACGCAGTATTTT.